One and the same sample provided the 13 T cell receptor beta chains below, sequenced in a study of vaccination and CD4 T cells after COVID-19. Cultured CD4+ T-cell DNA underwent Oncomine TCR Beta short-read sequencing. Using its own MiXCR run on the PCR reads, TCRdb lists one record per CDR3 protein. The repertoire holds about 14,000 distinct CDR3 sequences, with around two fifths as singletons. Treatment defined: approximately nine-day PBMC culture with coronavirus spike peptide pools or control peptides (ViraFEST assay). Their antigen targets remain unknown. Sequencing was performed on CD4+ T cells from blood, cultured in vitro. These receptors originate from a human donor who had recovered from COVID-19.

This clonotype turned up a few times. The CDR3 DNA follows: TGTGCCATCAGCCCGGGCCAAACCGCCCCTGGGGCCAACGTCCTGACTTTC. Its translation: CAISPGQTAPGANVLTF. V usage is TRBV10-3 and J usage is TRBJ2-6; unclear D gene. The germline V gene has CDR1 ENHRY and CDR2 SYGVKD. V lost 6 bases and J 2 bases, leaving 17 bases between the germline ends. This CDR3 is 17 amino acids long.

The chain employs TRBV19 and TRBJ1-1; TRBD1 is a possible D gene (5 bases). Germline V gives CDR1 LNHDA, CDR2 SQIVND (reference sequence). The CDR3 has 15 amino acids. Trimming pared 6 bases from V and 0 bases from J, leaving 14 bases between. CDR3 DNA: TGTGCCAGTAGCCCTCGGGGCAGAATGAACACTGAAGCTTTCTTT. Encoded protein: CASSPRGRMNTEAFF.

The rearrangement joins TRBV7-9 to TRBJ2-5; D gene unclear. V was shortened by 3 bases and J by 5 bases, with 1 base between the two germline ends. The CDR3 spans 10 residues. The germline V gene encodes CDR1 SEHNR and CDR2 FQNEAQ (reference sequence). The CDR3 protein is CASSFETQYF. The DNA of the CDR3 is TGTGCCAGCAGCTTCGAGACCCAGTACTTC.

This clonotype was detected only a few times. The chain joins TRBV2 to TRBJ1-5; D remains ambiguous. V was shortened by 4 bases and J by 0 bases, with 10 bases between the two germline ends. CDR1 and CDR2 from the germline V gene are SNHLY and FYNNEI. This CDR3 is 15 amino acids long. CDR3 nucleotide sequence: TGTGCCAGCAGTGGTAGGCATGCTAGCAATCAGCCCCAGCATTTT. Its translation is CASSGRHASNQPQHF.

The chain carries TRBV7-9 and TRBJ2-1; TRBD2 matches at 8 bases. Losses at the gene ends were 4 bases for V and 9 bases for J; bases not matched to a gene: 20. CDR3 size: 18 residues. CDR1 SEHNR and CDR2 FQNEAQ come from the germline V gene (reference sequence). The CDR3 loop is CASSWPPIYGTRKGEQFF. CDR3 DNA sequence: TGTGCCAGCAGCTGGCCGCCCATTTACGGGACTAGAAAAGGTGAGCAGTTCTTC.

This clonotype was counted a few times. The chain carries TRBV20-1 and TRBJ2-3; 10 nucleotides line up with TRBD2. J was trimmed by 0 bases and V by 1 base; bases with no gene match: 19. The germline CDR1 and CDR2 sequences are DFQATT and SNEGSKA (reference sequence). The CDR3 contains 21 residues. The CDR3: CSARGFSRSGRMGTSTDTQYF. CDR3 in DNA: TGCAGTGCTAGAGGATTCTCGCGTAGCGGGAGGATGGGGACTAGCACAGATACGCAGTATTTT.

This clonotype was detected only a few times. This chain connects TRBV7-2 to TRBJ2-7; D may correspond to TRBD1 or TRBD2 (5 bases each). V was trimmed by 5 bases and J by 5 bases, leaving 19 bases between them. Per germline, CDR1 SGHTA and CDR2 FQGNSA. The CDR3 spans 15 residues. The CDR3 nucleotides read TGTGCCAGCAGCCCCTTTCCCCGGGGCCGCGACGAGCAGTACTTC. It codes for CASSPFPRGRDEQYF. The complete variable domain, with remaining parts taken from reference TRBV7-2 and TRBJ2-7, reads GAGVSQSPSNKVTEKGKDVELRCDPISGHTALYWYRQSLGQGLEFLIYFQGNSAPDKSGLPSDRFSAERTGGSVSTLTIQRTQQEDSAVYLCASSPFPRGRDEQYFGPGTRLTVT.

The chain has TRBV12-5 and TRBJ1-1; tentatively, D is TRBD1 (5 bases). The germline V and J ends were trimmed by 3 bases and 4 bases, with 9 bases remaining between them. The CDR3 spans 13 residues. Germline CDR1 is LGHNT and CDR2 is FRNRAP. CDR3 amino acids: CASGLGTTTEAFF. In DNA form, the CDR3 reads TGTGCTAGTGGTTTAGGGACTACCACTGAAGCTTTCTTT.

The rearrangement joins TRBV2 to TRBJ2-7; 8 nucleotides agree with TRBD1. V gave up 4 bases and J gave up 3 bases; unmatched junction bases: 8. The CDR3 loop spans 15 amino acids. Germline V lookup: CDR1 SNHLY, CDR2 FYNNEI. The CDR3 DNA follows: TGTGCCAGCAGTGGAGGGACAGGCTGGGGCTACGAGCAGTACTTC. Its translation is CASSGGTGWGYEQYF.

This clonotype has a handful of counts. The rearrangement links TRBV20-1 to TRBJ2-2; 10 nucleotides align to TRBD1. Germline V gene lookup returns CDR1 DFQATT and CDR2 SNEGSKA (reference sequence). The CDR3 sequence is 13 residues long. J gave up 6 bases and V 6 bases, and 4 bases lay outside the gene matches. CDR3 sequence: CSASGTGAGELFF. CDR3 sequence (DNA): TGCAGTGCCTCCGGGACAGGGGCCGGGGAGCTGTTTTTT.

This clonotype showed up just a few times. The DNA of the CDR3 is TGTGCCTGGAGGACAGGGGCGGGAAATTCACCCCTCCACTTT. Translation: CAWRTGAGNSPLHF. The chain is built from TRBV30 and TRBJ1-6, with 8 bases identical to TRBD1. Per the germline V gene, CDR1 is GTSNPN and CDR2 is SVGIG (reference sequence). This CDR3 region has 14 residues. J gave up 7 bases and V 3 bases, and 5 bases lay outside the gene matches.

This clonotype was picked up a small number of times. CDR3 amino acids: CASSEAQLGFPRGYTF. The CDR3 DNA follows: TGTGCCAGCAGTGAAGCGCAACTTGGGTTCCCGCGGGGCTACACCTTC. V usage is TRBV6-1 and J usage is TRBJ1-2; no firm D call. This CDR3 region has 16 residues. The germline gives CDR1 MNHNS, CDR2 SASEGT. Trimming shortened V by 0 bases and J by 8 bases, and 19 bases separated the two germline ends.

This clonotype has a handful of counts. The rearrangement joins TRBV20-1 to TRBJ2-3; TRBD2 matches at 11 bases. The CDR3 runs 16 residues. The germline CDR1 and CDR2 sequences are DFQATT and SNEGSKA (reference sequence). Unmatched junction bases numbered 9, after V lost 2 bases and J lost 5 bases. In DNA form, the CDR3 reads TGCAGTGCTAGACCTAGACTAGCGGGAACATTAGATACGCAGTATTTT. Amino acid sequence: CSARPRLAGTLDTQYF.